The next 10 T cell receptor beta chains were all read from a single sample in a study of T cell repertoires in cytomegalovirus infection (dated by TCRdb to 2018 to 2020). No antigen has been identified for these receptors. The treatment or condition label, as the study defines it: in vitro stimulation with specific CMV peptide epitopes to enrich CMV-specific T cells. The listed sequencing device is Illumina HiSeq 1500. TCRdb itself trimmed the public reads at Q25 with fastp, ran MiXCR and retained productive beta chains. Every CDR3 protein is listed once, alongside the most common genes and DNA of its rows. The sample includes roughly 920,000 distinct CDR3 sequences, with 30% to 40% observed a single time. Over 12% of the sample goes to the ten largest clones. This specimen consisted of cultured CD8+ T cells from PBMCs, obtained from culture after CMV antigen stimulation. The origin of the receptors is a human donor in good health (CMV status not recorded). Some clones in this sample may be carry-over from other donors' samples.

This clonotype appeared many times. The genes are TRBV7-2 and TRBJ2-7; D is undetermined. Per germline, CDR1 SGHTA and CDR2 FQGNSA. This CDR3 is built from 12 residues. The V and J ends lost 3 bases and 6 bases respectively, with 9 bases between them. CDR3 amino acids: CASSLNRLEQYF. Here the CDR3 DNA reads TGTGCCAGCAGCTTGAATCGGCTCGAGCAGTACTTC.

This clonotype was detected only a few times. The V gene is TRBV4-3, the J gene TRBJ1-5; D is unclear. There are 16 residues in the CDR3. Germline V gene lookup returns CDR1 LGHNA and CDR2 YSLEER. Trimming left V 1 base short and J 3 bases short, with 13 bases between. The CDR3 sequence: CASSQGRGPYNQPQHF. The CDR3 DNA reads as TGCGCCAGCAGCCAAGGGAGAGGGCCATACAATCAGCCCCAGCATTTT.

This clonotype was observed a handful of times. The J gene is TRBJ2-1, the V gene TRBV28; unclear D gene. CDR1 MDHEN and CDR2 SYDVKM come from the germline V gene. With 4 bases removed from V and 4 bases from J, the gap between germline ends came to 11 bases. This CDR3 has 14 residues. The CDR3 DNA reads TGTGCCAGCAGTTCCTTGGAAGGATACAATGAGCAGTTCTTC. It yields the protein CASSSLEGYNEQFF.

Worth noting for this clonotype: A much more abundant neighbour one base away suggests this may be a read error. The V and J genes are TRBV7-3 and TRBJ1-1, with unresolved D. Germline V gives CDR1 SGHTA, CDR2 FQGTGA. The CDR3 contains 15 residues. This CDR3 is CASSLDAGLNTEASF. CDR3 coding DNA: TGTGCCAGCAGCTTAGACGCTGGTCTGAACACTGAAGCTTCCTTT.

V and J are TRBV6-2 or TRBV6-3 and TRBJ2-7; D call uncertain. This CDR3 has 14 amino acids. Germline CDR1 and CDR2: MNHEY and SVGEGT. CDR3 nucleotides: TGTGCCAGCAGTACGAAAATGAATCCCTACGATCAGTACGTC. Its protein is CASSTKMNPYDQYV.

This chain uses TRBV11-2 with TRBJ2-5; D call uncertain. This CDR3 comprises 15 residues. Per the germline V gene, CDR1 is SGHAT and CDR2 is FQNNGV. Trimming pared 0 bases from V and 5 bases from J, leaving 13 bases between. DNA of the CDR3: TGTGCCAGCAGCTTAGATATTCCCGGCTGGGAGACCCAGTACTTC. The encoded protein is CASSLDIPGWETQYF.

Remarks on this clonotype: This may arise from a read error, as a much more abundant clone is one base away. The CDR3, as DNA: TGTGCCAGCAGGTACCGGGAGACCCAGTACTTC. Residues: CASRYRETQYF. The genes are TRBV5-8 and TRBJ2-5; D is ambiguous. Germline CDR1 is SGHTS and CDR2 is YDEGEE. The CDR3 runs 11 residues. Trimming removed 5 bases at V and 5 bases at J, with 7 bases between.

Details on this clonotype: Its ends do not fully match the called genes, so a read error is possible. This chain uses TRBV7-7 with TRBJ2-5; D not resolved. Germline assignment: CDR1 SSHAT and CDR2 FNYEAQ (reference sequence). This CDR3 spans 13 amino acids. In DNA, the CDR3 is TGTGCTAGCAGCTCATACATCGGGGAGACCCAGTACTTC. This gives the protein CASSSYIGETQYF.

This clonotype was seen only a few times. This sequence joins TRBV27 and TRBJ2-7; D is undetermined. Germline CDR1 MNHEY, CDR2 SMNVEV (reference sequence). The CDR3 is 13 amino acids. Trimming left V 0 bases short and J 4 bases short, with 7 bases between. CDR3 sequence reads: CASSLSVVYEQYF. The CDR3, as DNA: TGTGCCAGCAGTTTATCGGTAGTTTACGAGCAGTACTTC.

This clonotype has only a few counts. The V gene is TRBV6-1, the J gene TRBJ2-7; no clear D gene. The germline V and J ends were trimmed by 1 base and 9 bases, with 4 bases remaining between them. In germline, CDR1 is MNHNS, CDR2 SASEGT. This CDR3 has 10 residues. The CDR3 DNA reads TGTGCCAGCAGTGAAGGGCGGCAGTACGTC. Its translation is CASSEGRQYV.